Listed here are 22 T cell receptor beta chains from one sample, sequenced in a study of shared clonotypes between healthy human individuals. Method: immunoSEQ multiplex PCR; TCRdb's copy keeps in-frame clones and lacks some. The repertoire holds approximately 1.5 million clones, with approximately 98% as singletons. Source material: naive CD4+ T cells sorted from blood. The subset was: CD45RA+ positively selected. These receptors were collected from a man aged 25-40 years in good health.

This chain's CDR3 is CASRRTGSYEQYF. Written as DNA, the CDR3 is TGCGCCAGCAGACGGACAGGGTCCTACGAGCAGTACTTC. V is TRBV10-2 and J is TRBJ2-7; TRBD1 matches 8 bases. Per germline, CDR1 WSHSY and CDR2 SAAADI. V lost 6 bases to trimming and J lost 1 base; unmatched junction nucleotides: 2. The CDR3 sequence is 13 residues long.

The rearrangement joins TRBV7-9 to TRBJ2-5; D not certain. Germline V gene lookup returns CDR1 SEHNR and CDR2 FQNEAQ (reference sequence). CDR3 size: 14 residues. V was trimmed by 5 bases and J by 7 bases, leaving 17 bases between them. The CDR3 DNA reads TGTGCCAGCAGCCCGTACCAACCTCCTTTGACCCAGTACTTC. Translating it yields CASSPYQPPLTQYF.

The rearrangement uses TRBV4-2 and TRBJ1-4; D perhaps matches TRBD1 (6 bases). The CDR3 covers 16 residues. The germline CDR1 and CDR2 sequences are LGHNA and YNFKEQ. The V and J ends lost 4 bases and 5 bases respectively, with 17 bases between them. CDR3 nucleotide sequence: TGTGCCAGCAGCCCGACCGGGACACCGCAAAATGAAAAACTGTTTTTT. Translating it yields CASSPTGTPQNEKLFF.

This chain joins TRBV18 and TRBJ1-4, with a weak D call TRBD1 (5 bases). V dropped 3 bases and J dropped 5 bases, with 13 bases sitting between them. CDR1 and CDR2 from the germline V gene are KGHSH and LQKENI. The CDR3 extends over 15 amino acids. CDR3 DNA sequence: TGTGCCAGCTCACCTGACCGGGACGGCAATGAAAAACTGTTTTTT. Its protein is CASSPDRDGNEKLFF.

The count of this clone is one. The chain joins TRBV28 to TRBJ1-2; no clear D gene. This CDR3 is 15 amino acids long. The V gene lost 10 bases and the J gene lost 0 bases, with 18 bases spanning the gap. Germline values: CDR1 MDHEN, CDR2 SYDVKM. The CDR3 protein is CATIKRTVANYGYTF. DNA of the CDR3: TGTGCCACCATAAAACGGACGGTAGCTAACTATGGCTACACCTTC.

V and J are TRBV5-4 and TRBJ2-3; a weak D match, TRBD2 (6 bases). Germline lookup yields CDR1 SGHNT and CDR2 YYREEE (reference sequence). CDR3 length equals 16 residues. Between the trimmed V and J ends, which lost 3 bases and 2 bases, there was a span of 16 bases. CDR3 region: CASSSGGGANTDTQYF. CDR3 DNA: TGTGCCAGCAGCTCCGGAGGCGGGGCAAACACAGATACGCAGTATTTT.

In its sample, this clone was seen a few times. The rearrangement uses TRBV11-2 and TRBJ1-1; the D gene is possibly TRBD1 (5 bases). The CDR3 spans 12 residues. Trimming left V 4 bases short and J 7 bases short, with 10 bases between. Germline CDR1 reads SGHAT; CDR2 reads FQNNGV. The CDR3 loop is CASSWGSGEAFF. The CDR3 bases are TGTGCCAGCAGCTGGGGGTCCGGTGAAGCTTTCTTT.

The chain has TRBV11-3 and TRBJ2-5; tentatively, D is TRBD1 (7 bases). Germline assignment: CDR1 SGHNT and CDR2 YENEEA. V was shortened by 5 bases and J by 11 bases, with 18 bases between the two germline ends. The CDR3 spans 13 residues. The CDR3 DNA is TGTGCCAGCAGCCAAGGACAGGCGGGATCTCAGTACTTC. Its translation: CASSQGQAGSQYF.

The chain couples TRBV5-1 to TRBJ2-1; 7 nucleotides match TRBD2. Trimming removed 4 bases from V and 0 bases from J; junction bases left unmatched: 13. CDR3 size: 18 residues. CDR1 is SGHRS and CDR2 is YFSETQ in the germline V gene. For the CDR3, the DNA is TGCGCCAGCAGCACTCTACCACCGGGCGGGAGCTCCTACAATGAGCAGTTCTTC. Its protein is CASSTLPPGGSSYNEQFF.

The rearrangement links TRBV29-1 to TRBJ2-1; no reliable D call. Germline V CDR1 and CDR2: SQVTM, ANQGSEA. Trimming stripped 4 bases from V and 1 base from J, with 11 bases between. The CDR3 is 14 residues long. CDR3 in amino acids: CSVGVLVSYNEQFF. The CDR3 DNA reads as TGCAGCGTTGGGGTCCTCGTTTCCTACAATGAGCAGTTCTTC.

The chain couples TRBV10-1 to TRBJ2-1; 11 bases are shared with TRBD2. J lost 6 bases, V lost 4 bases, and 5 bases had no gene match. Germline V gives CDR1 WNHNN, CDR2 SYGVQD (reference sequence). The length of the CDR3 is 15 residues. CDR3 amino acids: CASSVTLAGANEQFF. The CDR3 DNA sequence: TGCGCCAGCAGTGTAACACTAGCGGGAGCCAATGAGCAGTTCTTC.

The rearrangement uses TRBV5-1 and TRBJ2-1; 11 bases are a match to TRBD2. The CDR3 is 14 amino acids. Germline CDR1 SGHRS, CDR2 YFSETQ. Trimming at V came to 6 bases and at J to 3 bases, leaving 2 bases not matched to a gene. The CDR3 is CASTGTSGYNEQFF. The DNA of the CDR3 is TGCGCCAGCACCGGGACTAGCGGCTACAATGAGCAGTTCTTC.

V gene TRBV28 combines with J gene TRBJ2-7; weak D call: TRBD1 (6 bases). The ends were cut back, 7 bases at V and 2 bases at J, with 15 bases in the middle. This CDR3 comprises 14 residues. CDR1 is MDHEN, CDR2 SYDVKM, per germline. The CDR3 bases are TGTGCCAGCAAGACTACAGGGTTCACCTACGAGCAGTACTTC. Residues: CASKTTGFTYEQYF. The full variable domain, completed using reference TRBV28 and TRBJ2-7, is DVKVTQSSRYLVKRTGEKVFLECVQDMDHENMFWYRQDPGLGLRLIYFSYDVKMKEKGDIPEGYSVSREKKERFSLILESASTNQTSMYLCASKTTGFTYEQYFGPGTRLTVT.

The V call is TRBV7-2, the J call TRBJ1-4, with D tentatively TRBD1 (5 bases). The CDR3 spans 14 residues. Germline CDR1 and CDR2: SGHTA and FQGNSA. Trimming took 5 bases from V and 8 from J, leaving 15 bases between them. The CDR3 is CASSGAQGREKLFF. CDR3 nucleotide sequence: TGTGCCAGCAGCGGGGCGCAGGGAAGGGAAAAACTGTTTTTT.

The V call is TRBV5-8, the J call TRBJ2-7, with TRBD2 matching over 11 bases. The germline CDR1 and CDR2 sequences are SGHTS and YDEGEE. This CDR3 has 16 residues. Trimming at V came to 4 bases and at J to 5 bases, leaving 11 bases not matched to a gene. The CDR3 DNA follows: TGTGCCAGCAGCCGCGGAAGCACACTAGCGGGGGACGAGCAGTACTTC. Protein sequence: CASSRGSTLAGDEQYF.

This clone has only one observation. The chain employs TRBV2 and TRBJ2-2; D gene uncertain. The CDR3 length is 13 residues. The V gene lost 4 bases and the J gene lost 7 bases, with 10 bases spanning the gap. Per the germline V gene, CDR1 is SNHLY and CDR2 is FYNNEI. In DNA, the CDR3 is TGTGCCAGCAGTGTAACACGGCGCGGGGAGCTGTTTTTT. Protein sequence: CASSVTRRGELFF.

This clone was counted a single time. J is TRBJ2-7 and V is TRBV28; D ambiguous. Germline CDR1 and CDR2: MDHEN and SYDVKM. CDR3 length: 11 residues. The V end was cut by 5 bases, the J end by 3 bases, with 5 bases between. For the CDR3, the DNA is TGTGCCAGCAGTCAGTTCTACGAGCAGTACTTC. Translating gives CASSQFYEQYF.

V gene TRBV15 combines with J gene TRBJ2-3, with D possibly matching TRBD2 (6 bases). Germline values: CDR1 LNHNV, CDR2 YYDKDF (reference sequence). Trimming removed 0 bases from V and 1 base from J, with 17 bases in between. There are 18 residues in the CDR3. CDR3 nucleotide sequence: TGTGCCACCAGCAGAGATTTCATCTTAGGCGGGGGCACAGATACGCAGTATTTT. Translation: CATSRDFILGGGTDTQYF. The full variable domain, in which reference TRBV15 and TRBJ2-3 provide the parts outside the CDR3, is DAMVIQNPRYQVTQFGKPVTLSCSQTLNHNVMYWYQQKSSQAPKLLFHYYDKDFNNEADTPDNFQSRRPNTSFCFLDIRSPGLGDTAMYLCATSRDFILGGGTDTQYFGPGTRLTVL.

With respect to this clone: This same CDR3 is encoded by further DNA sequences in the sample. V usage is TRBV7-9 and J usage is TRBJ1-1; D not resolved. The CDR3 totals 13 residues. CDR1 SEHNR and CDR2 FQNEAQ come from the germline V gene (reference sequence). With 4 bases removed from V and 4 bases from J, the gap between germline ends came to 10 bases. DNA for the CDR3: TGTGCCAGCAGCTCCTCGGGTGGCACTGAAGCTTTCTTT. Amino acid sequence: CASSSSGGTEAFF.

J is TRBJ1-2 and V is TRBV19, with no clear D. V lost 5 bases and J 0 bases, leaving 13 bases between the germline ends. Germline V gene lookup returns CDR1 LNHDA and CDR2 SQIVND (reference sequence). The CDR3 has 15 residues. The CDR3 reads CASSPHRAPNYGYTF. Here the CDR3 DNA reads TGTGCCAGTAGTCCCCACCGGGCCCCTAACTATGGCTACACCTTC.

The chain recombines TRBV2 with TRBJ2-3, with 13 bases lining up with TRBD2. Germline-derived CDR1 and CDR2 are SNHLY and FYNNEI. Trimming removed 8 bases from V and 4 bases from J; junction bases left unmatched: 3. CDR3 length: 14 residues. Here the CDR3 DNA reads TGTGCCAGCCGGACTAGCGGGAGTGCAGATACGCAGTATTTT. Translation gives CASRTSGSADTQYF.

This chain links TRBV10-2 with TRBJ2-1; 8 positions agree with TRBD2. The CDR3 has 14 residues. Germline CDR1 reads WSHSY; CDR2 reads SAAADI. Trimming took 6 bases from V and 6 from J; bases not matched to a gene: 7. The CDR3 region is CASRVILAANEQFF. CDR3 DNA: TGCGCCAGCAGAGTAATACTAGCGGCCAATGAGCAGTTCTTC.